The T cell receptor (beta chain) described here comes from a study of T cell responses to AZD1222 COVID-19 vaccine. Study-wide points: At baseline, seropositivity was found in only a handful of AZD1222 recipients. Among vaccine-associated CD4 TCRs, coverage spanned spike, with dominance at 160-218 and 743-854. Clonal diversity was possibly underestimated; the donors were predominantly white British and more often female. Targeting of unmutated variant regions was reportedly seen in nearly half of spike-specific TCRs.

The germline V and J ends were trimmed by 0 bases and 7 bases, with 7 bases remaining between them. CDR1 GTSNPN and CDR2 SVGIG come from the germline V gene (reference sequence). There are 12 residues in the CDR3. Data came from immunoSEQ multiplex PCR; TCRdb stores just in-frame clones and leaves some out. The sample lists 95,000 to 100,000 clones; around nine tenths were seen once. As concerns this clone: Its antigen is undetermined.

V is TRBV30 and J is TRBJ2-4; a possible D gene is TRBD2 (5 bases). The sample here was peripheral blood, taken 28 days after the second AZD1222 dose. This TCR was sampled from an adult who received the AZD1222 COVID-19 vaccine. The CDR3 region is CAWSVRGNIQYF. For the CDR3, the DNA is TGTGCCTGGAGTGTAAGAGGGAACATTCAGTACTTC.